The entry below describes one T cell receptor beta chain. Its antigen is unidentified. These data belong to a study of OX40 agonist ivuxolimab in advanced cancers. Study-level background: Ivuxolimab is an agonistic anti-OX40 (CD134) antibody, and patients were treated with it. Three patients got partial responses; one had hepatocellular carcinoma and two had cutaneous melanoma.

With 2 bases removed from V and 0 bases from J, the gap between germline ends came to 12 bases. Germline lookup yields CDR1 MNHEY and CDR2 SMNVEV (reference sequence). The CDR3 consists of 16 residues. Study conclusions and caveats: Average numbers of expanded clones were greater in CD8+ T cells than in CD4+.

Clones were read by immunoSEQ multiplex PCR, and TCRdb kept only the in-frame ones, dropping some. The repertoire includes 50,000 to 65,000 clones, around 92% of them detected once, and around an eighth sits in the top ten. The sample was CD4+ or CD8+ T cells sorted from blood, taken in a trial of the OX40 agonist ivuxolimab. The sequence derives from an adult with an advanced solid tumor such as melanoma, head and neck, liver or kidney cancer. The chain employs TRBV27 and TRBJ2-3; D is ambiguous. The CDR3 sequence is CASSLNNPPSTDTQYF. CDR3 coding DNA: TGTGCCAGCAGTTTAAATAACCCGCCTAGCACAGATACGCAGTATTTT.